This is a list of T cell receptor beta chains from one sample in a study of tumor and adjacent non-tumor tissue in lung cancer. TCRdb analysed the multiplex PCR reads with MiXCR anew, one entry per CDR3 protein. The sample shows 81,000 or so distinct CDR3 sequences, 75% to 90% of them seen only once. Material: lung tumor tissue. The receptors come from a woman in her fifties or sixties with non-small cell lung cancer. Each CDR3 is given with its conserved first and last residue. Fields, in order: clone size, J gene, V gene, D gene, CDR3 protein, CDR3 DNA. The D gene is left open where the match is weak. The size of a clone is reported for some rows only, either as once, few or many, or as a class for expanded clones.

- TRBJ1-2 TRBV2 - CASSALVIYYGYSF TGTGCCAGCAGTGCCCTTGTCATATACTATGGCTACAGCTTC
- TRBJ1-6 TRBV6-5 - CARRLEGAYSPLHF TGTGCCAGAAGACTAGAAGGGGCCTATTCACCCCTCCACTTT
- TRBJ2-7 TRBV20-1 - CSAPDSSRSGYEQYF TGCAGTGCCCCTGACTCTAGTCGGAGTGGCTACGAGCAGTACTTC
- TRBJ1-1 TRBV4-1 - CASSQHQYRMNSEAFF TGCGCCAGCAGCCAACATCAGTACAGGATGAACTCTGAAGCTTTCTTT
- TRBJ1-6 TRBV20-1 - CSGRRIGVVSRAEQGSPLLF TGTAGTGGTCGACGGATTGGGGTCGTGTCTCGGGCGGAGCAGGGATCACCCCTCCTCTTT
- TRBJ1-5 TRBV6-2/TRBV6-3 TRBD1 CARSGTEYQPQHF TGTGCCAGGAGCGGGACAGAGTATCAGCCCCAGCATTTT
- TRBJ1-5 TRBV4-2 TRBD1 CASNRSTGGDQPQHF TGTGCCAGCAACCGATCTACAGGGGGCGATCAGCCCCAGCATTTT
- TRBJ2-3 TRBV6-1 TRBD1 CGSRRNRDSTDTQYF TGTGGCAGCAGAAGGAACCGGGACAGCACAGATACCCAGTATTTT
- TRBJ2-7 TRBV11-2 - CTSSPWASGSYEQYF TGTACCAGCAGCCCTTGGGCTAGTGGTTCCTATGAGCAGTACTTC
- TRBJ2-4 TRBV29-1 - CSVAFRSGVVDIHYF TGCAGCGTCGCCTTTAGGTCAGGGGTGGTGGACATTCATTACTTC
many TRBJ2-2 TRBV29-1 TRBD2 CSVVQGTSGINTGELFF TGCAGCGTTGTTCAGGGGACTAGCGGAATCAACACCGGGGAGCTGTTTTTT
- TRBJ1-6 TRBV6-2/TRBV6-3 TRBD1 CASRLDRGNSPLHF TGTGCCAGCAGGCTGGACAGGGGTAATTCACCCCTCCACTTT
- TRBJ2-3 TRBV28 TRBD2 CASSLGTSFSTYTQCF TGTGCCAGCAGTCTCGGGACTAGCTTCTCCACATATACGCAGTGTTTT